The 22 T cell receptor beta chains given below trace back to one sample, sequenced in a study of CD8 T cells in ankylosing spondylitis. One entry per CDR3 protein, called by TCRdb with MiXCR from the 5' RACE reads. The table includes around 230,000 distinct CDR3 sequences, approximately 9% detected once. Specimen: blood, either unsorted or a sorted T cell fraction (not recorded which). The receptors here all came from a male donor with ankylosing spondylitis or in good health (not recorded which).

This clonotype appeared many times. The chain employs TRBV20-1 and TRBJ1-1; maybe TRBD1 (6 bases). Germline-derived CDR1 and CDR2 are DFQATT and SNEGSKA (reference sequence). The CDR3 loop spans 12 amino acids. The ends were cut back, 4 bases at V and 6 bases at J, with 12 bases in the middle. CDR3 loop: CSATGQRAEAFF. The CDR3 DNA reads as TGCAGTGCTACCGGACAGCGCGCTGAAGCTTTCTTT.

The CDR3 loop reads CASSIAAQETQYF. Written as DNA, the CDR3 is TGTGCCAGTAGTATAGCGGCTCAAGAGACCCAGTACTTC. The chain employs TRBV19 and TRBJ2-5, with unresolved D. The V gene lost 1 base and the J gene lost 2 bases, with 5 bases spanning the gap. This CDR3 region has 13 residues. Germline V gene lookup returns CDR1 LNHDA and CDR2 SQIVND (reference sequence).

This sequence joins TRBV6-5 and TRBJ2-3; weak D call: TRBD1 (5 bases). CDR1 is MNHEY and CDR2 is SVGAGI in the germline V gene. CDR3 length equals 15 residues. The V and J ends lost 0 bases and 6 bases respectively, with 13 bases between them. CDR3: CASSYSSGLADTQYF. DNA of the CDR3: TGTGCCAGCAGTTACTCCTCAGGGCTGGCCGATACGCAGTATTTT.

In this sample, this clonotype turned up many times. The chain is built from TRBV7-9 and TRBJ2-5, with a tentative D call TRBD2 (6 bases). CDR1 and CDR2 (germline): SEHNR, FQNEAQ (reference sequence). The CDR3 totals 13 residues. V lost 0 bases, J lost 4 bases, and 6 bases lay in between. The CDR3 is CASSLASGETQYF. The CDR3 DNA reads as TGTGCCAGCAGCTTAGCTAGCGGAGAGACCCAGTACTTC.

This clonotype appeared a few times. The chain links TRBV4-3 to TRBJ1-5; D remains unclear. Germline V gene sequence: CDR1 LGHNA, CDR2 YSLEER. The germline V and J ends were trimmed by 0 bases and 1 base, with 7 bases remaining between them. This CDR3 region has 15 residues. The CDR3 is CASSQDAASNQPQHF. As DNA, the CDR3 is TGCGCCAGCAGCCAAGATGCCGCCAGCAATCAGCCCCAGCATTTT.

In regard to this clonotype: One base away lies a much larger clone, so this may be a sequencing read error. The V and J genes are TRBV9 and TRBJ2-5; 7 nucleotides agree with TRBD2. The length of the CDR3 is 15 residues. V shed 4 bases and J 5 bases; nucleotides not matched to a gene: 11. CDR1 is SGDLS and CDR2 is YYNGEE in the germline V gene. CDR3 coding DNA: TGTGCCAGCAGCCCTGTCAGCGGGATTGTTGAGACCCAGTACTTC. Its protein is CASSPVSGIVETQYF.

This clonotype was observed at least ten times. The CDR3 DNA sequence: TGTGCCAGCAACTCAGGAGCGGGGGGGAACACCGGGGAGCTGTTTTTT. Translation gives CASNSGAGGNTGELFF. V gene TRBV7-2 combines with J gene TRBJ2-2, with TRBD2 identical over 9 bases. The V segment lost 7 bases and the J segment 1 base; nucleotides outside the gene matches: 7. Germline V lookup: CDR1 SGHTA, CDR2 FQGNSA. This CDR3 is 16 amino acids long.

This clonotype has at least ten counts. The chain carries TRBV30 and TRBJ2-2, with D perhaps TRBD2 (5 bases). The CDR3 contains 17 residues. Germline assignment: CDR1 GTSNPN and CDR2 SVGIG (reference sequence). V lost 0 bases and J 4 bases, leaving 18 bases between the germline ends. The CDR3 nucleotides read TGTGCCTGGAGTGTCGGAGGTCTGGGATCGCGCACCGGGGAGCTGTTTTTT. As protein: CAWSVGGLGSRTGELFF.

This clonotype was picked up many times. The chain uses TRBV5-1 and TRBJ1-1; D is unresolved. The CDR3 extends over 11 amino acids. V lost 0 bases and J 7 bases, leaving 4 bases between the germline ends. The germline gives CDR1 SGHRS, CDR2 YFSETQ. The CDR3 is CASSLEGEAFF. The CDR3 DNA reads TGCGCCAGCAGCTTGGAGGGTGAAGCTTTCTTT.

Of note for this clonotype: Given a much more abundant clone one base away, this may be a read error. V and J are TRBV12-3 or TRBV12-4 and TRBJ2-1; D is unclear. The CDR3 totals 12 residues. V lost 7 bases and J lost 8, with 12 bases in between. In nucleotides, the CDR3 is TGTGCCAGCATATCGATGGGCTATGAGCAGTTCTTC. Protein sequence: CASISMGYEQFF.

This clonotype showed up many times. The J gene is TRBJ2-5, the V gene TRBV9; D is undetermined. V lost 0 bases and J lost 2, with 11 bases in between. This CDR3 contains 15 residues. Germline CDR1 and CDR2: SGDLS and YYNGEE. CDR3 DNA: TGTGCCAGCAGCGTAGCAGCCAATCTGCAAGAGACCCAGTACTTC. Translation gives CASSVAANLQETQYF.

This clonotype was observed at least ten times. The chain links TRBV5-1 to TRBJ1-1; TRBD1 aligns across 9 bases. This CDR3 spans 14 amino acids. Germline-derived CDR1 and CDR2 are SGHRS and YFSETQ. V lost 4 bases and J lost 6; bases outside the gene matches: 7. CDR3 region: CASSAQGAIAEAFF. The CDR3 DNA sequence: TGCGCCAGCAGCGCACAGGGGGCAATCGCTGAAGCTTTCTTT.

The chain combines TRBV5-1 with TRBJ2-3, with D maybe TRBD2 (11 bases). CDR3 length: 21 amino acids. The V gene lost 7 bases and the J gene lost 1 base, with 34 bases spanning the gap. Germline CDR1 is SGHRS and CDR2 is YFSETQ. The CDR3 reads CASRDRGKSTSGSRGTDTQYF. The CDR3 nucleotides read TGCGCCAGCCGGGACAGGGGAAAATCAACTAGCGGGAGCCGAGGCACAGATACGCAGTATTTT.

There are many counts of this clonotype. This CDR3 is CASSRTPSGGSTDTQYF. Written as DNA, the CDR3 is TGCGCCAGCTCCAGAACCCCCAGCGGGGGATCCACAGATACGCAGTATTTT. The chain couples TRBV5-1 to TRBJ2-3; the match to TRBD2 covers 8 bases. Germline trimming cut 7 bases from V and 2 bases from J; bases unmatched to any gene: 15. The CDR3 is made up of 17 amino acids. Looked up from germline, CDR1 is SGHRS and CDR2 is YFSETQ.

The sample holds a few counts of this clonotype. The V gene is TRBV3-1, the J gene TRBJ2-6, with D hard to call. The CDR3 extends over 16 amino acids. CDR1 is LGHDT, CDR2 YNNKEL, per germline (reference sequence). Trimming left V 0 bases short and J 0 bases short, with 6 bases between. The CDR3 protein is CASSQDFNSGANVLTF. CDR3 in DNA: TGTGCCAGCAGCCAAGACTTTAACTCTGGGGCCAACGTCCTGACTTTC.

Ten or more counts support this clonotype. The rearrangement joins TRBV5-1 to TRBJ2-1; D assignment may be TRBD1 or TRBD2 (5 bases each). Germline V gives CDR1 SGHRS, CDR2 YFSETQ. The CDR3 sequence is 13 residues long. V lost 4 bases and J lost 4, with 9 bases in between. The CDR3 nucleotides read TGCGCCAGCAGCAGGGACCGTTACAATGAGCAGTTCTTC. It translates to CASSRDRYNEQFF.

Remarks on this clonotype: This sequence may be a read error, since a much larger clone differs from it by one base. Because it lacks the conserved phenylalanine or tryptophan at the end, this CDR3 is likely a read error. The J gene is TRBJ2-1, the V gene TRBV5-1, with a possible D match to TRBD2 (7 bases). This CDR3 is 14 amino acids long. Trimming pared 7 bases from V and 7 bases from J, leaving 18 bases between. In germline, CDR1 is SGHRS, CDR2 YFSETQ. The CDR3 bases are TGCGCCAGCCAAACCGGGGGGCAGGGGAATGAGCAGTTCTAC. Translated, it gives CASQTGGQGNEQFY.

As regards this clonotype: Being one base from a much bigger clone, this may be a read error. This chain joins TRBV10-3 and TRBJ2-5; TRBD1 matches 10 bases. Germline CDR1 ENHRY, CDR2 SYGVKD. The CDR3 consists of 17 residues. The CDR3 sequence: CANSAGTGAPIGETQYF. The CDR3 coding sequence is TGTGCCAACAGTGCCGGGACAGGGGCTCCTATTGGGGAGACCCAGTACTTC.

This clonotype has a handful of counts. In nucleotides, the CDR3 is TGTGCTAGTGGTTCATCCTCTGACAGGGTCAATCAGCCCCAGCATTTT. As protein: CASGSSSDRVNQPQHF. The chain uses TRBV12-5 and TRBJ1-5; 7 bases fit TRBD1. The CDR3 covers 16 residues. Germline V gene lookup returns CDR1 LGHNT and CDR2 FRNRAP. V was pared by 4 bases and J by 3 bases, with 9 bases of the junction left unmatched.

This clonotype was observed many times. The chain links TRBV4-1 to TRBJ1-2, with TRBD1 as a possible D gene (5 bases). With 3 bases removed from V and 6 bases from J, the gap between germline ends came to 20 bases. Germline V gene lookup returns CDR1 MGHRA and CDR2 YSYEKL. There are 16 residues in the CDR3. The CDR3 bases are TGCGCCAGCAGCCAGAGGACGGGACTCAAAAGCAATGGCTACACCTTC. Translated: CASSQRTGLKSNGYTF.

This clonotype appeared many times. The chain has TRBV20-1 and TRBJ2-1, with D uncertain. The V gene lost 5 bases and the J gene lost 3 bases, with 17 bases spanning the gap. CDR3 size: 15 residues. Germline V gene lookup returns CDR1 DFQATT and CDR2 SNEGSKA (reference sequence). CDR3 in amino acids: CSARSRARDYNEQFF. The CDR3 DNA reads TGCAGTGCTCGGTCCCGAGCGCGAGACTACAATGAGCAGTTCTTC.

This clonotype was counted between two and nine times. This chain's CDR3 is CASSSTRTGRNIQYF. The CDR3 region has the DNA TGTGCCAGCAGCTCAACCCGAACCGGAAGAAACATTCAGTACTTC. This rearrangement joins TRBV7-8 to TRBJ2-4; no clear D. Germline V lookup: CDR1 SGHVS, CDR2 FQNEAQ. This CDR3 spans 15 amino acids. Trimming pared 4 bases from V and 6 bases from J, leaving 16 bases between.